These 27 T cell receptor beta chains originate from one sample sequenced in a study of blood T cell repertoires in COVID-19. Method: immunoSEQ multiplex PCR; TCRdb's copy keeps in-frame clones and lacks some. The profile shows tens of thousands of clones, around 87% of them singletons. Sequenced sample: peripheral blood. Source of these receptors: a woman in her fifties or sixties with active or convalescent COVID-19.

As DNA, the CDR3 is TGTGCCAGCAGCTGGCCGGGACAGGGGATTAACTATGGCTACACCTTC. Translating it yields CASSWPGQGINYGYTF. The chain joins TRBV5-6 to TRBJ1-2; TRBD1 aligns across 10 bases. After removal of 3 bases from V and 1 base from J, the junction contained 6 bases not matched to a gene. Germline loops: CDR1 SGHDT, CDR2 YYEEEE. CDR3 length equals 16 residues.

The chain couples TRBV19 to TRBJ2-2; 8 bases map to TRBD1. Germline CDR1 LNHDA, CDR2 SQIVND (reference sequence). The trim removed 5 bases at V and 2 bases at J, leaving 10 bases unmatched. CDR3 size: 17 residues. This CDR3 is CASSVSPGQGNTGELFF. The CDR3 DNA sequence: TGTGCCAGTAGTGTCTCACCAGGACAGGGTAACACCGGGGAGCTGTTTTTT.

This clone has just a few counts. The CDR3 reads CASSQLGGGVYNEQFF. CDR3 sequence (DNA): TGTGCCAGCAGCCAGCTCGGGGGGGGAGTATACAATGAGCAGTTCTTC. The chain recombines TRBV4-2 with TRBJ2-1, with TRBD2 identical over 8 bases. CDR3 length equals 16 residues. Trimming removed 3 bases from V and 4 bases from J; junction bases left unmatched: 8. CDR1 and CDR2 (germline): LGHNA, YNFKEQ.

The J gene is TRBJ1-2, the V gene TRBV19; TRBD1 matches 9 bases. The CDR3 totals 15 residues. The germline CDR1 and CDR2 sequences are LNHDA and SQIVND (reference sequence). The ends lost 0 bases at V and 4 bases at J; junction bases unmatched: 3. CDR3 DNA: TGTGCCAGTAGTATAGACGGGACAGGGACCTATGGCTACACCTTC. Its translation is CASSIDGTGTYGYTF.

V usage is TRBV4-3 and J usage is TRBJ1-1; D is perhaps TRBD1 (6 bases). Per the germline V gene, CDR1 is LGHNA and CDR2 is YSLEER. V was pared by 0 bases and J by 3 bases, with 11 bases between. The CDR3 loop spans 15 amino acids. This chain's CDR3 is CASSQDRGADTEAFF. The CDR3, as DNA: TGCGCCAGCAGCCAAGATCGGGGGGCGGACACTGAAGCTTTCTTT.

Concerning this clone: The junction and the germline gene differ at one end; a read error may be behind it. The rearrangement joins TRBV9 to TRBJ2-1, with 10 nucleotides matching TRBD1. The germline V gene has CDR1 SGDLS and CDR2 YYNGEE. This CDR3 is built from 16 residues. CDR3 region: CARSVGQGGAYNEQFF. CDR3 nucleotides: TGTGCCCGCAGCGTAGGACAGGGGGGGGCCTACAATGAGCAGTTCTTC.

The chain recombines TRBV3-1 (or the pseudogene TRBV3-2) with TRBJ1-3; TRBD1 aligns across 7 bases. CDR1 and CDR2 from the germline V gene are LGHDT and YNNKEL (reference sequence). With 2 bases clipped from V and 0 bases from J, the junction kept 7 bases outside the gene matches. The CDR3 runs 17 residues. The chain's CDR3 is CASSQYPGGFSGNTIYF. CDR3 DNA: TGTGCCAGCAGCCAATACCCAGGGGGTTTCTCTGGAAACACCATATATTTT.

The chain employs TRBV27 and TRBJ2-7; 10 positions match TRBD1. The V gene end was trimmed by 4 bases and the J gene end by 1 base; junction bases not matched to a gene: 4. Germline CDR1 MNHEY, CDR2 SMNVEV (reference sequence). The CDR3 extends over 15 amino acids. CDR3 in DNA: TGTGCCAGCAGTTCTAAGGGACAGGGGTCCTACGAGCAGTACTTC. Amino acid sequence: CASSSKGQGSYEQYF.

The chain links TRBV9 to TRBJ2-3; TRBD1 might be the D (6 bases). CDR3 length equals 15 residues. Trimming took off 6 bases at V and 0 bases at J, with 14 bases between the two ends. The germline gives CDR1 SGDLS, CDR2 YYNGEE. DNA for the CDR3: TGTGCCAGCACCCTTACCGGGACAAGCACAGATACGCAGTATTTT. Residues: CASTLTGTSTDTQYF.

The chain recombines TRBV29-1 with TRBJ2-5; perhaps TRBD1 as D (6 bases). Trimming stripped 7 bases from V and 5 bases from J, with 14 bases between. Germline V CDR1 and CDR2: SQVTM, ANQGSEA. The CDR3 runs to 12 residues. Here the CDR3 reads CSAAEGVETQYF. DNA for the CDR3: TGCAGCGCTGCCGAGGGGGTTGAGACCCAGTACTTC.

The chain uses TRBV30 and TRBJ1-6; D is undetermined. Looked up from germline, CDR1 is GTSNPN and CDR2 is SVGIG (reference sequence). V was cut by 1 base and J by 8 bases, with 9 bases left in between. The CDR3 runs to 13 residues. CDR3 nucleotides: TGTGCCTGGAGTGGAGGACTGGATTCACCCCTCCACTTT. Translated, it gives CAWSGGLDSPLHF.

The rearrangement uses TRBV5-4 and TRBJ2-5; 7 bases line up with TRBD1. Looked up from germline, CDR1 is SGHNT and CDR2 is YYREEE (reference sequence). There are 12 residues in the CDR3. V dropped 4 bases and J dropped 10; count of bases not matched to a gene: 7. In nucleotides, the CDR3 is TGTGCCAGCAGCCCGGCTACAGGGGTCCAGTACTTC. It codes for CASSPATGVQYF.

The gene calls are TRBV18 and TRBJ1-2; a possible D gene is TRBD1 (5 bases). Germline assignment: CDR1 KGHSH and CDR2 LQKENI. The CDR3 loop spans 13 amino acids. Trimming pared 7 bases from V and 6 bases from J, leaving 15 bases between. The CDR3, as DNA: TGTGCCAGCTTATCGTCGGGGGAAGATGGCTACACCTTC. It translates to CASLSSGEDGYTF.

The chain links TRBV15 to TRBJ2-7; D call uncertain. The CDR3 has 14 residues. Trimming cost V 3 bases and J 7 bases, with 16 bases left between them. The germline gives CDR1 LNHNV, CDR2 YYDKDF (reference sequence). The DNA for the CDR3 is TGTGCCACCAGCAGTGCTCCGGGTTCTTCAGAGCAGTACTTC. This gives the protein CATSSAPGSSEQYF.

The chain carries TRBV7-3 and TRBJ2-3, with TRBD2 matching over 8 bases. The trim removed 5 bases at V and 1 base at J, leaving 5 bases unmatched. Germline CDR1 is SGHTA and CDR2 is FQGTGA. This CDR3 has 15 residues. The CDR3 DNA is TGTGCCAGCAGCCCGCTTAGCGGGGGCACAGATACGCAGTATTTT. Protein product: CASSPLSGGTDTQYF. Full variable domain (rest looked up from reference TRBV7-3 and TRBJ2-3): GAGVSQTPSNKVTEKGKYVELRCDPISGHTALYWYRQSLGQGPEFLIYFQGTGAADDSGLPNDRFFAVRPEGSVSTLKIQRTERGDSAVYLCASSPLSGGTDTQYFGPGTRLTVL.

The chain uses TRBV7-2 and TRBJ2-7; TRBD2 matches at 10 bases. V was clipped by 4 bases and J by 3 bases; unmatched bases: 3. The V gene's germline CDR1 is SGHTA and CDR2 FQGNSA. This CDR3 has 14 amino acids. Here the CDR3 reads CASSSLAGSYEQYF. The CDR3 DNA is TGTGCCAGCAGCTCACTAGCGGGGAGCTACGAGCAGTACTTC.

This clone occurred once. Germline and junction disagree at one end, which may indicate a read error. V gene TRBV6-1 combines with J gene TRBJ1-6, with 7 bases lining up with TRBD1. Germline V gene lookup returns CDR1 MNHNS and CDR2 SASEGT. The CDR3 runs to 17 residues. DNA of the CDR3: TGTGCCAGCAGGGAAGCTTGGGGGACAGTCGATAATTCACCCCTCCACTTT. It specifies CASREAWGTVDNSPLHF.

This chain uses TRBV27 with TRBJ2-5; possibly TRBD1 for D (8 bases). V was pared by 6 bases and J by 4 bases, with 12 bases between. In germline, CDR1 is MNHEY, CDR2 SMNVEV (reference sequence). CDR3 length equals 13 residues. The CDR3 DNA reads as TGTGCCAGCAGCCACAGGGGGGGAGAGACCCAGTACTTC. Protein: CASSHRGGETQYF.

This clone was recorded once. The chain uses TRBV18 and TRBJ2-7; 8 bases map to TRBD1. V lost 5 bases, J lost 1 base, and 7 bases stayed unmatched. Germline lookup yields CDR1 KGHSH and CDR2 LQKENI. The CDR3 has 15 residues. CDR3 nucleotide sequence: TGTGCCAGCTCAAGCCGGGACAGGCATTCCTACGAGCAGTACTTC. Encoded protein: CASSSRDRHSYEQYF. The entire variable domain, with the rest obtained from reference TRBV18 and TRBJ2-7, is as follows: NAGVMQNPRHLVRRRGQEARLRCSPMKGHSHVYWYRQLPEEGLKFMVYLQKENIIDESGMPKERFSAEFPKEGPSILRIQQVVRGDSAAYFCASSSRDRHSYEQYFGPGTRLTVT.

V gene TRBV30 combines with J gene TRBJ2-1; TRBD1 matches at 9 bases. From germline, CDR1 is GTSNPN and CDR2 SVGIG (reference sequence). J was trimmed by 6 bases and V by 5 bases; bases with no gene match: 8. This CDR3 comprises 14 residues. DNA for the CDR3: TGTGCCTGGTCGCCGGGACAGGGACGCAATGAGCAGTTCTTC. Translating it yields CAWSPGQGRNEQFF.

The chain recombines TRBV7-6 with TRBJ1-1; possibly TRBD1 for D (5 bases). The CDR3 consists of 19 residues. From germline, CDR1 is SGHVS and CDR2 FNYEAQ. V lost 1 base and J 6 bases, leaving 27 bases between the germline ends. CDR3 loop: CASSLVLGGMKGQSAEAFF. The DNA for the CDR3 is TGTGCCAGCAGCTTAGTCTTGGGGGGAATGAAGGGGCAAAGCGCTGAAGCTTTCTTT.

This clone is a singleton in its sample. This chain uses TRBV29-1 with TRBJ2-3, with TRBD1 matching 8 bases. V shed 7 bases and J 5 bases; nucleotides not matched to a gene: 5. The CDR3 consists of 12 residues. Per germline, CDR1 SQVTM and CDR2 ANQGSEA. The CDR3 DNA follows: TGCAGCGGGACAGGGTATCAAGATACGCAGTATTTT. It encodes CSGTGYQDTQYF.

This sequence joins TRBV7-9 and TRBJ1-4, with TRBD1 matching over 7 bases. V shed 4 bases, J shed 3 bases, and the junction held 5 bases outside the gene matches. In germline, CDR1 is SEHNR, CDR2 FQNEAQ (reference sequence). The CDR3 has 15 amino acids. The CDR3 sequence: CASSSRGTANEKLFF. The CDR3 DNA reads as TGTGCCAGCAGCTCCAGGGGGACGGCTAATGAAAAACTGTTTTTT.

The chain recombines TRBV18 with TRBJ1-3; tentative D call: TRBD1 (5 bases). V was cut by 1 base and J by 0 bases, with 10 bases left in between. There are 16 residues in the CDR3. CDR1 is KGHSH and CDR2 is LQKENI in the germline V gene. Written as DNA, the CDR3 is TGTGCCAGCTCACCACAGGGGCAGCTCTCTGGAAACACCATATATTTT. Translation gives CASSPQGQLSGNTIYF.

V usage is TRBV11-1 and J usage is TRBJ1-2, with 8 bases aligning to TRBD1. The germline CDR1 and CDR2 sequences are SGHAT and FQDESV (reference sequence). After removal of 5 bases from V and 3 bases from J, the junction contained 11 bases not matched to a gene. This CDR3 spans 16 amino acids. CDR3 amino acids: CASSPRPGQVHYGYTF. The CDR3 DNA is TGTGCCAGCAGCCCACGGCCGGGACAGGTCCACTATGGCTACACCTTC. The whole variable domain, remainder taken from reference TRBV11-1 and TRBJ1-2, is EAEVAQSPRYKITEKSQAVAFWCDPISGHATLYWYRQILGQGPELLVQFQDESVVDDSQLPKDRFSAERLKGVDSTLKIQPAELGDSAMYLCASSPRPGQVHYGYTFGSGTRLTVV.

The chain combines TRBV7-2 with TRBJ1-1; 8 positions match TRBD1. Trimming removed 5 bases from V and 1 base from J; junction bases left unmatched: 18. The germline V gene has CDR1 SGHTA and CDR2 FQGNSA. This CDR3 spans 19 amino acids. The CDR3 DNA is TGTGCCAGCAGCCTGTCCCCCCAGGGGGCAGGGGTTAGGAACACTGAAGCTTTCTTT. This sequence encodes CASSLSPQGAGVRNTEAFF.

The chain has TRBV5-1 and TRBJ1-1; D may be TRBD1 (6 bases). Germline assignment: CDR1 SGHRS and CDR2 YFSETQ. V was pared by 4 bases and J by 0 bases, with 16 bases between. The CDR3 runs to 16 residues. The chain's CDR3 is CASSLYGGQLNTEAFF. In DNA, the CDR3 is TGCGCCAGCAGCCTATACGGAGGACAGTTGAACACTGAAGCTTTCTTT. The complete variable domain, with remaining parts taken from reference TRBV5-1 and TRBJ1-1, reads KAGVTQTPRYLIKTRGQQVTLSCSPISGHRSVSWYQQTPGQGLQFLFEYFSETQRNKGNFPGRFSGRQFSNSRSEMNVSTLELGDSALYLCASSLYGGQLNTEAFFGQGTRLTVV.